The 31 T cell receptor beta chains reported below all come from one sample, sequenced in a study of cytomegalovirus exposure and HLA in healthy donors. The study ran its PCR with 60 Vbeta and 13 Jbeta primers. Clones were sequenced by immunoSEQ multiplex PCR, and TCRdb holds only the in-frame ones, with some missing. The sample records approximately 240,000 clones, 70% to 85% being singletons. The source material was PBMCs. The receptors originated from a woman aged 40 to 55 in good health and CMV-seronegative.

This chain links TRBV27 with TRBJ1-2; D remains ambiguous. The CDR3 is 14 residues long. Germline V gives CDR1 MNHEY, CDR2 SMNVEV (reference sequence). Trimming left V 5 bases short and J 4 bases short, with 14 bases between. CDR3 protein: CASSTLPGGYGYTF. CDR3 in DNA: TGTGCCAGCAGTACACTCCCCGGAGGCTATGGCTACACCTTC.

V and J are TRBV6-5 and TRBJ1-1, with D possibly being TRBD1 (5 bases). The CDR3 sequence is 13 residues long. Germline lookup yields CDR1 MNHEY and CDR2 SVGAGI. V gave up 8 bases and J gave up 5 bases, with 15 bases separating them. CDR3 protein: CASHQGGGTEAFF. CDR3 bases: TGTGCCAGCCATCAGGGAGGAGGGACTGAAGCTTTCTTT.

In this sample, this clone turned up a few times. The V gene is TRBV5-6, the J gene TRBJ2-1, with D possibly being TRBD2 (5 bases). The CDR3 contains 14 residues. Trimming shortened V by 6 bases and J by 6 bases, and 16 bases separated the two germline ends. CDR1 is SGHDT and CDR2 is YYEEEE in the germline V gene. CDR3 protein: CASTPWVRGNEQFF. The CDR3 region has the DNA TGTGCCAGCACCCCTTGGGTACGGGGCAATGAGCAGTTCTTC.

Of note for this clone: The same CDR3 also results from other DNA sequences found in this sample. The CDR3 coding sequence is TGTGCCAGTAGTATCATCAGGGACACTGAAGCTTTCTTT. The encoded protein is CASSIIRDTEAFF. The genes are TRBV19 and TRBJ1-1; possible D gene TRBD1, 5 bases. The V end lost 3 bases, the J end lost 3 bases, and 8 bases lay between the germline ends. The CDR3 spans 13 residues. CDR1 and CDR2 (germline): LNHDA, SQIVND (reference sequence).

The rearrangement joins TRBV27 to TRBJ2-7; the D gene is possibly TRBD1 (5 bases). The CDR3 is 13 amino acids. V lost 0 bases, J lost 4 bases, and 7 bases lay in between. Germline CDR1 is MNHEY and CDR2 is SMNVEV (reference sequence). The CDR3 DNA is TGTGCCAGCAGTTTATCCGGACAATACGAGCAGTACTTC. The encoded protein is CASSLSGQYEQYF.

The CDR3 protein is CAGQGSYEQYF. In nucleotides, the CDR3 is TGTGCGGGACAGGGCTCCTACGAGCAGTACTTC. The chain links TRBV12-1 to TRBJ2-7; TRBD1, the table's D call, lacks a check against the DNA. TRBV12-1 is a pseudogene segment. The CDR3 has 11 residues.

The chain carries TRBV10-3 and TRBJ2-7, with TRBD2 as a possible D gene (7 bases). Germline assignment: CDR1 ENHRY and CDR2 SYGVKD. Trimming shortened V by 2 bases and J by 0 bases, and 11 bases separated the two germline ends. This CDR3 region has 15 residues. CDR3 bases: TGTGCCATCAGTGAGGGCGGGGGCCCCTCCTACGAGCAGTACTTC. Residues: CAISEGGGPSYEQYF.

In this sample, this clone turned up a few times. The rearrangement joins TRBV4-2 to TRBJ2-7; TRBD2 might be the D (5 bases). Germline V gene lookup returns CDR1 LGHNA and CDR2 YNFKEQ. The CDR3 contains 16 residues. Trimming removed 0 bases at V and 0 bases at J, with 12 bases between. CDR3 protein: CASSQEAGISSYEQYF. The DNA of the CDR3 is TGTGCCAGCAGCCAAGAGGCCGGGATAAGCTCCTACGAGCAGTACTTC.

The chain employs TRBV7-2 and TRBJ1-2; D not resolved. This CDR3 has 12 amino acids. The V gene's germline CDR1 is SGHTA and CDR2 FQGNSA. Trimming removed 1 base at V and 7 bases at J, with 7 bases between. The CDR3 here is CASSLDEGGYTF. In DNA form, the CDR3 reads TGTGCCAGCAGCTTAGACGAGGGTGGCTACACCTTC.

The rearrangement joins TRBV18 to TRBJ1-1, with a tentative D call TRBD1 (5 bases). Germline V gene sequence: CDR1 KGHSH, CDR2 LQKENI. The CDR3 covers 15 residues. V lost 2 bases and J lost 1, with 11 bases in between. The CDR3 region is CASSPGAGPNTEAFF. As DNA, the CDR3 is TGTGCCAGCTCACCAGGGGCAGGACCGAACACTGAAGCTTTCTTT.

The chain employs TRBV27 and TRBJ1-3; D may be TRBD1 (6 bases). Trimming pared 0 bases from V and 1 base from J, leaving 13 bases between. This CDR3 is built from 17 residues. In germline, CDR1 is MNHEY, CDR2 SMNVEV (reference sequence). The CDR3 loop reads CASSLSPSRGSGNTIYF. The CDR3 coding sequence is TGTGCCAGCAGTTTATCCCCCAGTAGGGGGTCTGGAAACACCATATATTTT.

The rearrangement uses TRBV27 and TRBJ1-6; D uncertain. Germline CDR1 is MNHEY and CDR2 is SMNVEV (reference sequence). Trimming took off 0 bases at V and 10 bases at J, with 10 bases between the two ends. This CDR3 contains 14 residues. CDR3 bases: TGTGCCAGCAGTTTATCGAGGGAGGACTCACCCCTCCACTTT. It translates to CASSLSREDSPLHF.

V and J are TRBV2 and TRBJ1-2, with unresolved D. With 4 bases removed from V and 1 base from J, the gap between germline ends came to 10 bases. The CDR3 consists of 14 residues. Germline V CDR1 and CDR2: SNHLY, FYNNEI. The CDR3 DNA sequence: TGTGCCAGCAGTGCGACTGGACTTAACTATGGCTACACCTTC. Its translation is CASSATGLNYGYTF. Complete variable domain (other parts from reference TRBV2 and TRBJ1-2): EPEVTQTPSHQVTQMGQEVILRCVPISNHLYFYWYRQILGQKVEFLVSFYNNEISEKSEIFDDQFSVERPDGSNFTLKIRSTKLEDSAMYFCASSATGLNYGYTFGSGTRLTVV.

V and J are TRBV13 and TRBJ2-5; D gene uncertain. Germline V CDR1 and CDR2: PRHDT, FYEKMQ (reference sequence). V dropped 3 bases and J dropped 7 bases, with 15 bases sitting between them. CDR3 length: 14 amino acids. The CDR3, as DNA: TGTGCCAGCAGCTTTTACCAAGCTCCGGGGACCCAGTACTTC. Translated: CASSFYQAPGTQYF. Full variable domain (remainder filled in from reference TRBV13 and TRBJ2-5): AAGVIQSPRHLIKEKRETATLKCYPIPRHDTVYWYQQGPGQDPQFLISFYEKMQSDKGSIPDRFSAQQFSDYHSELNMSSLELGDSALYFCASSFYQAPGTQYFGPGTRLLVL.

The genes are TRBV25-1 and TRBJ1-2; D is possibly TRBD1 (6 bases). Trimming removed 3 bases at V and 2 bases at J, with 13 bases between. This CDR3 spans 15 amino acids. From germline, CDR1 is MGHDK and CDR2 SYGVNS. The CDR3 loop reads CASSDGRTANYGYTF. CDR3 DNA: TGTGCCAGCAGTGACGGAAGGACAGCGAACTATGGCTACACCTTC.

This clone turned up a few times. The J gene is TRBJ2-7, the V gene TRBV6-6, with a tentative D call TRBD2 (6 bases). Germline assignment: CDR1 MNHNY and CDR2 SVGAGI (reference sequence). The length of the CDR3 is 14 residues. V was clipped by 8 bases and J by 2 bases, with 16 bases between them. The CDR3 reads CASLTPQRAYEQYF. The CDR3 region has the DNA TGTGCCAGCCTCACCCCCCAGCGGGCCTACGAGCAGTACTTC.

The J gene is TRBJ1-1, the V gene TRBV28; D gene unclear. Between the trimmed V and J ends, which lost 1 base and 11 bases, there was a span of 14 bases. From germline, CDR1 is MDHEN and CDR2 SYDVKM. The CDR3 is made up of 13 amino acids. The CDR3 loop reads CASSLYEVSFAFF. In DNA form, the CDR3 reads TGTGCCAGCAGTTTATATGAGGTATCGTTCGCTTTCTTT.

CDR3 in amino acids: CASRRRQGGEKLFF. CDR3 sequence (DNA): TGTGCCAGCAGGAGGCGCCAGGGTGGAGAAAAACTGTTTTTT. This rearrangement joins TRBV2 to TRBJ1-4, with D possibly being TRBD1 (5 bases). Trimming shortened V by 6 bases and J by 8 bases, and 16 bases separated the two germline ends. This CDR3 region has 14 residues. Germline CDR1 and CDR2: SNHLY and FYNNEI.

The CDR3 protein is CASTEGGRRSNQPQHF. DNA for the CDR3: TGTGCCAGCACCGAGGGGGGGCGGAGGAGCAATCAGCCCCAGCATTTT. V is TRBV2 and J is TRBJ1-5, with D perhaps matching TRBD1 (6 bases). V gave up 7 bases and J gave up 1 base, with 17 bases separating them. Germline V gene sequence: CDR1 SNHLY, CDR2 FYNNEI. This CDR3 is 16 amino acids long.

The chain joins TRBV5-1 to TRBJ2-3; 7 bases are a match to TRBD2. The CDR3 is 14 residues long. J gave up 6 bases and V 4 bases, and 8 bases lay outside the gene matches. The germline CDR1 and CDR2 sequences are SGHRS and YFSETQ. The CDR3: CASSPGREVDTQYF. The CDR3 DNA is TGCGCCAGCAGCCCTGGGAGGGAGGTGGATACGCAGTATTTT.

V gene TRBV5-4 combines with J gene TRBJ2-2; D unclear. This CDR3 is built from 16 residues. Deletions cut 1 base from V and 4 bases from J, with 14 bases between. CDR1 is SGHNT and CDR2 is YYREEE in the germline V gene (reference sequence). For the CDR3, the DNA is TGTGCCAGCAGCTTGCTGAGGTCGTCGGGCACCGGGGAGCTGTTTTTT. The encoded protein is CASSLLRSSGTGELFF.

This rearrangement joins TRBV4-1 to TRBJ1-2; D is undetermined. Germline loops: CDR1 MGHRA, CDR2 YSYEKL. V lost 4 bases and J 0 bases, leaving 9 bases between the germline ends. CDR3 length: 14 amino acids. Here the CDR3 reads CASSPDGANYGYTF. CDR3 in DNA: TGCGCCAGCAGCCCCGACGGGGCTAACTATGGCTACACCTTC.

In nucleotides, the CDR3 is TGTGCCATCAGTGAGAGGACTAGCGGCCCTAGCACAGATACGCAGTATTTT. It is translated as CAISERTSGPSTDTQYF. The rearrangement links TRBV10-3 to TRBJ2-3, with 10 nucleotides matching TRBD2. Germline trimming cut 2 bases from V and 0 bases from J; bases unmatched to any gene: 5. The CDR3 runs to 17 residues. Germline lookup yields CDR1 ENHRY and CDR2 SYGVKD.

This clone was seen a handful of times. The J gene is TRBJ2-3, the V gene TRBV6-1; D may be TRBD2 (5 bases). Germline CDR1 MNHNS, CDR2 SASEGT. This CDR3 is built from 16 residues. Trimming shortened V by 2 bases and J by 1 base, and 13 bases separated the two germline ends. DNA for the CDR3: TGTGCCAGCAGTGAATGGCTAGCTGAAGGCACAGATACGCAGTATTTT. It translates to CASSEWLAEGTDTQYF.

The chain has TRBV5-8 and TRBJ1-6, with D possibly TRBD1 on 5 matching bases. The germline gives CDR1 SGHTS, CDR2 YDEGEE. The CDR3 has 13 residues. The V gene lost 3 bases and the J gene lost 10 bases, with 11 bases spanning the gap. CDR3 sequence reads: CASSSLRVSPLHF. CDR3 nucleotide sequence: TGTGCCAGCAGCTCGCTCAGGGTCTCACCCCTCCACTTT.

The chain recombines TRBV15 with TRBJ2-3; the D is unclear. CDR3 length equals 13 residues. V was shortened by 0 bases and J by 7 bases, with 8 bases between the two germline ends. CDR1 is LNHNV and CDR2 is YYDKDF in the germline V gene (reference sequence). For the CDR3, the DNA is TGTGCCACCAGCAGAGATCCTCTCTATACGCAGTATTTT. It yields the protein CATSRDPLYTQYF.

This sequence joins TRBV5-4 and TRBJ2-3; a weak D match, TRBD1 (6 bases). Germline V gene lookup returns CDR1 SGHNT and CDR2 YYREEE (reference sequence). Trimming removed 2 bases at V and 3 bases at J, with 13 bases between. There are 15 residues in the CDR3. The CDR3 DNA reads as TGTGCCAGCAGCTTACAGGGTTCCCCAACAGATACGCAGTATTTT. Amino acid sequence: CASSLQGSPTDTQYF.

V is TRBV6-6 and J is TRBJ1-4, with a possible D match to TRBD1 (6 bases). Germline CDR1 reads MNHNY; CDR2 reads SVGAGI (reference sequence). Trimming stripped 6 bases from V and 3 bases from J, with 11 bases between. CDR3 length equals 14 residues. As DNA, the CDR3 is TGTGCCAGCAGCATGGGGGGGCCTAATGAAAAACTGTTTTTT. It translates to CASSMGGPNEKLFF.

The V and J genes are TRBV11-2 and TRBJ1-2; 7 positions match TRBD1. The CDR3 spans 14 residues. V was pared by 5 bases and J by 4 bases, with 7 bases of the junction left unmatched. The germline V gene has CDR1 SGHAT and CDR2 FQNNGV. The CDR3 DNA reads TGTGCCAGCAGCCCCTCTACAGGGGCCTATGGCTACACCTTC. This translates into CASSPSTGAYGYTF.

CDR3 residues: CASSHQQGTYEQYF. The CDR3 bases are TGCGCCAGCAGCCACCAACAGGGTACCTACGAGCAGTACTTC. The V gene is TRBV4-1, the J gene TRBJ2-7, with D perhaps matching TRBD1 (6 bases). This CDR3 comprises 14 residues. From germline, CDR1 is MGHRA and CDR2 YSYEKL. V lost 3 bases to trimming and J lost 2 bases, with 11 bases between them.

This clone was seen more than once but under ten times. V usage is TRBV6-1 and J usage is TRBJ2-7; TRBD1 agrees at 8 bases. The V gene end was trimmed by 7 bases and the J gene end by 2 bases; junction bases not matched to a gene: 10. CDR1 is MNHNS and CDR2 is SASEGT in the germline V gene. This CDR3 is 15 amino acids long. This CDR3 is CASKNRQGLPYEQYF. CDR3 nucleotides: TGTGCCAGCAAGAACCGACAGGGGCTTCCCTACGAGCAGTACTTC.